The 2 T cell receptor beta chains below all came from one sample that was sequenced in a study of T cells after yellow fever vaccination. A single record per CDR3 protein comes from TCRdb applying MiXCR to the 5' RACE reads. Among 250,000 to 300,000 distinct CDR3 sequences listed, 8.5% to 10% were seen once. The sample consisted of CD4+ T cells sorted from PBMCs, taken 5 days after the yellow fever booster vaccination. All receptors come from a man between 18 and 35 years old who received the YFV17D yellow fever vaccine.

This clonotype was picked up a small number of times. The chain combines TRBV5-1 with TRBJ2-7; D perhaps matches TRBD1 (5 bases). V lost 1 base, J lost 7 bases, and 12 bases lay in between. The CDR3 totals 13 residues. The V gene's germline CDR1 is SGHRS and CDR2 YFSETQ. The CDR3 here is CASSLFGALEQYF. CDR3 sequence (DNA): TGCGCCAGCAGCTTGTTTGGGGCCCTGGAGCAGTACTTC.

The chain is built from TRBV5-1 and TRBJ2-6, with D possibly matching TRBD2 (7 bases). CDR1 is SGHRS, CDR2 YFSETQ, per germline. The ends were cut back, 0 bases at V and 2 bases at J, with 15 bases in the middle. The CDR3 has 18 amino acids. DNA of the CDR3: TGCGCCAGCAGCTTGGATTCGGGGGGCTTTCCTGGGGCCAACGTCCTGACTTTC. Residues: CASSLDSGGFPGANVLTF.